This T cell receptor beta chain was obtained from a study of immune evolution from preneoplasia to lung adenocarcinoma. Assay used: immunoSEQ multiplex PCR; TCRdb lists only in-frame clones, some missing. The profile shows several thousand clones, more than 80% of them singletons. Patient tissue came from resections in Japan or China, 2014–2017. Each case's diagnosis was confirmed by two pathologists on H&E. Whole-study results and caveats: Top clone frequencies peaked in normal lung, apparently declining through invasive adenocarcinoma. Later-stage lesions appeared to have more T cells, more diversity, less clonality.

On this clone itself: Its antigen is unidentified.

The source of this sequence is a person aged 70 to 85 with lung adenocarcinoma. The material sequenced was FFPE adjacent normal lung tissue.

CDR3 DNA: TGTGCCAGCACCAGTTCTGAGTCTGAAGCTTTCTTT. Translation gives CASTSSESEAFF. This chain joins TRBV28 and TRBJ1-1; D is unresolved. Germline V gene lookup returns CDR1 MDHEN and CDR2 SYDVKM. CDR3 length: 12 amino acids. Trimming shortened V by 7 bases and J by 6 bases, and 12 bases separated the two germline ends.